Below, 8 T cell receptor beta chains from the same sample are listed, as sequenced in a study of vaccination effects on CD4 cells after COVID-19. These receptors are not linked to any known antigen. The table came from immunoSEQ multiplex PCR; TCRdb's copy has only in-frame clones and leaves some out. The top ten clones hold 2.5% to 3% of a sample with 65,000 or so clones, about 72% of them seen once. Sequencing in the ViraFEST assay came after antigen-specific CD4+ T cells had been expanded with viral peptide pools, which were used to stimulate PBMC. Having been cultured for around ten days, the cells underwent CD4+ T cell isolation. Nobody among the vaccine recipients had prior SARS-CoV-2 infection (nucleocapsid antibodies were negative). The specimen was CD4+ T cells from PBMCs cultured with HCoV-NL63 spike peptides, collected before COVID-19 vaccination. The receptor set was obtained from a human donor who received a COVID-19 vaccine.

The V gene is TRBV4-3, the J gene TRBJ1-1; D is unclear. The V end was cut by 2 bases, the J end by 1 base, with 26 bases between. This CDR3 comprises 20 residues. Germline V gene lookup returns CDR1 LGHNA and CDR2 YSLEER. CDR3 amino acids: CASSQRIVSPGLTSNTEAFF. The DNA of the CDR3 is TGCGCCAGCAGCCAACGGATAGTGAGTCCAGGCTTAACTTCGAACACTGAAGCTTTCTTT.

The V call is TRBV2, the J call TRBJ1-1, with TRBD1 as a possible D gene (6 bases). The CDR3 runs to 16 residues. Trimming pared 0 bases from V and 3 bases from J, leaving 14 bases between. Germline V CDR1 and CDR2: SNHLY, FYNNEI. CDR3 loop: CASSEAGTGRDTEAFF. CDR3 DNA sequence: TGTGCCAGCAGTGAAGCGGGAACAGGGAGGGACACTGAAGCTTTCTTT.

By proportion, this clone is medium-sized. Here the CDR3 reads CAWTPGRLDTQYF. The CDR3 bases are TGTGCCTGGACCCCAGGCCGGTTAGATACGCAGTATTTT. V and J are TRBV30 and TRBJ2-3, with D hard to call. The germline V gene encodes CDR1 GTSNPN and CDR2 SVGIG (reference sequence). The length of the CDR3 is 13 residues. Trimming cost V 4 bases and J 5 bases, with 13 bases left between them. Full variable domain (rest looked up from reference TRBV30 and TRBJ2-3): SQTIHQWPATLVQPVGSPLSLECTVEGTSNPNLYWYRQAAGRGLQLLFYSVGIGQISSEVPQNLSASRPQDRQFILSSKKLLLSDSGFYLCAWTPGRLDTQYFGPGTRLTVL.

This sequence joins TRBV6-5 and TRBJ2-1; 8 bases align to TRBD1. Trimming at V came to 0 bases and at J to 8 bases, leaving 6 bases not matched to a gene. CDR1 and CDR2 from the germline V gene are MNHEY and SVGAGI. The CDR3 consists of 15 residues. In nucleotides, the CDR3 is TGTGCCAGCAGTTACTCACGGGGACAGGAATATGAGCAGTTCTTC. Residues: CASSYSRGQEYEQFF.

This chain links TRBV7-3 with TRBJ1-1; D not certain. This CDR3 is 14 amino acids long. Germline V gene lookup returns CDR1 SGHTA and CDR2 FQGTGA. V was cut by 5 bases and J by 3 bases, with 13 bases left in between. The CDR3 nucleotides read TGTGCCAGCAGCCGAACGGGGTGGGACACTGAAGCTTTCTTT. It codes for CASSRTGWDTEAFF.

The rearrangement links TRBV15 to TRBJ2-1, with D perhaps TRBD2 (5 bases). V shed 4 bases and J shed 3 bases, with 16 bases lying between them. Looked up from germline, CDR1 is LNHNV and CDR2 is YYDKDF (reference sequence). This CDR3 spans 16 amino acids. The CDR3 reads CATSTPDGINYNEQFF. The CDR3 bases are TGTGCCACCAGCACACCCGACGGGATCAACTACAATGAGCAGTTCTTC.

V and J are TRBV2 and TRBJ2-1; 12 bases fit TRBD2. The length of the CDR3 is 15 residues. V lost 6 bases and J lost 4; bases outside the gene matches: 4. Germline V lookup: CDR1 SNHLY, CDR2 FYNNEI. CDR3 sequence reads: CASSDTSGGYNEQFF. The CDR3 nucleotides are TGTGCCAGCAGCGATACTAGCGGGGGGTACAATGAGCAGTTCTTC.

The chain employs TRBV10-3 and TRBJ2-3, with D uncertain. The V gene lost 6 bases and the J gene lost 2 bases, with 6 bases spanning the gap. In germline, CDR1 is ENHRY, CDR2 SYGVKD. CDR3 length: 12 residues. For the CDR3, the DNA is TGTGCCATCAGCACACTCACAGATACGCAGTATTTT. It is translated as CAISTLTDTQYF.